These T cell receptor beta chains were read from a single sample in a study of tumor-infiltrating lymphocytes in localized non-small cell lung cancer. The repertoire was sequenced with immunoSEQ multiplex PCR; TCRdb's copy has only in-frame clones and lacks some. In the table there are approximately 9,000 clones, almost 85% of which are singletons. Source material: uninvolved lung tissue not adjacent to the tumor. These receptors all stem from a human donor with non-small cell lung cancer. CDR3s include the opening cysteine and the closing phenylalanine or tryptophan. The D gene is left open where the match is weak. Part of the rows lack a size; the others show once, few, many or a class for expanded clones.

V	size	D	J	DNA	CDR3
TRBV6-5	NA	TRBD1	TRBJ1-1	TGTGCCAGCCACAGGGGGGAAGACACTGAAGCTTTCTTT	CASHRGEDTEAFF
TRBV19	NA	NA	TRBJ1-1	TGTGCCAGTAACCTTCTACACGCCGGTGGGGCTTTCTTT	CASNLLHAGGAFF
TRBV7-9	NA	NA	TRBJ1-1	TGTGCCAGCAGCCGTACTTCTAGAGAAGCTTTCTTT	CASSRTSREAFF
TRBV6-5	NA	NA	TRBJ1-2	TGTGCCAGCAGCACTGTTGGGCAGGGCAACTATGGCTACACCTTC	CASSTVGQGNYGYTF
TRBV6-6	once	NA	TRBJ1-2	TGTGCCAGCAGTTACCTGAGAGGAAGTGGGGATGGCTACACCTTC	CASSYLRGSGDGYTF
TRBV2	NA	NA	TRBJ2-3	TGTGCCAGCAGTGCCTTCTACCCGGGAGCCCCCGAAGGTACGCAGTATTTT	CASSAFYPGAPEGTQYF
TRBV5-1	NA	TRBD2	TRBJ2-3	TGCGCCAGCAGTAAAGCGGGAGTGGGCACAGATACGCAGTATTTT	CASSKAGVGTDTQYF
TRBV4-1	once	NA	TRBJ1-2	TGCGCCAGCAGCCAGGGGATTGGGGGGCCTTGGCGCTATGGCTACACCTTC	CASSQGIGGPWRYGYTF
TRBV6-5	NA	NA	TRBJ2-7	TGTGCCAGCCATGATCCCGCACAAAAATCCTACGAGCAGTACTTC	CASHDPAQKSYEQYF
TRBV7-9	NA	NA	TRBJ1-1	TGTGCCAGCAGCATCCGGGACTCTCCTTCGAACACTGAAGCTTTCTTT	CASSIRDSPSNTEAFF
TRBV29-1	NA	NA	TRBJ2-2	TGCAGCGTATCGATAAACACCGGGGAGCTGTTTTTT	CSVSINTGELFF
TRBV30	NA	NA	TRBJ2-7	TGTGCCTGCCAGTCCGTGACAGCCTACGAGCAGTACTTC	CACQSVTAYEQYF
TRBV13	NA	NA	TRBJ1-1	TGTGCCAGCAGCTTAATGCCCGAGAACACTGAAGCTTTCTTT	CASSLMPENTEAFF
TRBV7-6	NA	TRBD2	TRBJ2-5	TGTGCCAGCAGTACCGGGACTAGCGGCCAAGAGACCCAGTACTTC	CASSTGTSGQETQYF
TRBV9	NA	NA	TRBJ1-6	TGTGCCAGCAGCCCCGTAGGGGTATCCTATAATTCACCCCTCCACTTT	CASSPVGVSYNSPLHF
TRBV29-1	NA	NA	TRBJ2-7	TGCAGCGTCGCCGGGACCTCCGTCCACGAGCAGTACTTC	CSVAGTSVHEQYF
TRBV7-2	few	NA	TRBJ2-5	TGTGCCAGCAGTCTCCGACAGACCCAGTACTTC	CASSLRQTQYF
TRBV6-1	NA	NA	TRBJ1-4	TGTGCCAGCAGTGAAGCTCAGGCCCGACGGGCTAATGAAAAACTGTTTTTT	CASSEAQARRANEKLFF
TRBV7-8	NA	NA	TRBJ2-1	TGTGCCAGCAGCCCACCCAGACTTACGCAGTTCTTC	CASSPPRLTQFF
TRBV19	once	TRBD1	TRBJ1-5	TGTGCCAGTAGTAGGGGGGACAGGGTCGGAAGCAATCAGCCCCAGCATTTT	CASSRGDRVGSNQPQHF
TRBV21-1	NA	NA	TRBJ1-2	TGTGCCAGCAGCCCTCTAGGGGACAGGGAAGAAGGCTACACCTTC	CASSPLGDREEGYTF
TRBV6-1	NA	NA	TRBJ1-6	TGTGCCAGCAGAAGCCGGGACGGAGATTCACCCCTCCACTTT	CASRSRDGDSPLHF
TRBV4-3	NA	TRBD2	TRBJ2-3	TGCGCCAGCAGCCTCAGCGGGGGGTTCGGCACAGATACGCAGTATTTT	CASSLSGGFGTDTQYF
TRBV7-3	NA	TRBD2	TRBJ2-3	TGTGCCAGCAGCCAAGTCGGGGGGGTCTCCACAGATACGCAGTATTTT	CASSQVGGVSTDTQYF
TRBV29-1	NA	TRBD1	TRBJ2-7	TGCAGCGTTACAGGGGGTTTGGGTACCTACGAGCAGTACTTC	CSVTGGLGTYEQYF
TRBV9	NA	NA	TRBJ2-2	TGTGCCAGCAGCGTAGGGTCTTTGAACACCGGGGAGCTGTTTTTT	CASSVGSLNTGELFF
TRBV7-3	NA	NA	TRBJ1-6	TGTGCCAGCAGCCCAAGAGGGGGGGCGGACTCACCCCTCCACTTT	CASSPRGGADSPLHF
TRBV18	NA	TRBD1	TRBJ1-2	TGTGCCAGCTCACTTTCCGGGACAGACTATGGCTACACCTTC	CASSLSGTDYGYTF
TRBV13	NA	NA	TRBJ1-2	TGTGCCAGCAGCTTACGGTCAGGGCAATATGGCTACACCTTC	CASSLRSGQYGYTF
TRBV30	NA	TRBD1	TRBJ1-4	TGTGCCCCCGACAGGGTTGATGAAAAACTGTTTTTT	CAPDRVDEKLFF
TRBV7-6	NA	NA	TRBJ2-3	TGTGCCAGCAGCTTAGTTGCCTACAACACAGATACGCAGTATTTT	CASSLVAYNTDTQYF
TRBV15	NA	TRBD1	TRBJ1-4	TGTGCCACCAGCAAGGGACAGGGGGCGACTAATGAAAAACTGTTTTTT	CATSKGQGATNEKLFF
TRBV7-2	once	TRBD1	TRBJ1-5	TGTGCCAGCAGCCCCGGGACAGGCCTTCAGCCCCAGCATTTT	CASSPGTGLQPQHF
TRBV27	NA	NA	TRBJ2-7	TGTGCCAGCACAAATATGGGCCCTCCATACGGCCACGAGCAGTACTTC	CASTNMGPPYGHEQYF
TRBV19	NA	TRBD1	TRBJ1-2	TGTGCCAGTAGTTTCCGGGACAGACGGGGCTACACCTTC	CASSFRDRRGYTF
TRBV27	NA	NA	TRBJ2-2	TGTGCCAGCAGCCCTCGCAACACCGGGGAGCTGTTTTTT	CASSPRNTGELFF
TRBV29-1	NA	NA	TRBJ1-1	TGCAGCGCACTCAGTTATCCGAACACTGAAGCTTTCTTT	CSALSYPNTEAFF
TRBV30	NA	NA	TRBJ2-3	TGCGCCTGGAGTGTACAAGGGACTTCTCAGTATTTT	CAWSVQGTSQYF
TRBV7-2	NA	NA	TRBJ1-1	TGTGCCAGCAGCTTCCTTAGGACTGAAGCTTTCTTT	CASSFLRTEAFF
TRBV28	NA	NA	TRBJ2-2	TGTGCCAGCACTCTTAACACCGGGGAGCTGTTTTTT	CASTLNTGELFF
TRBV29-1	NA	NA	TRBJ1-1	TGCAGCGTTGCCGGGGGGAGCACTGAAGCTTTCTTT	CSVAGGSTEAFF
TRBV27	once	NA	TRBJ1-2	TGTGCCAGCAGTTTCCACAGGGTTCTGGGTGGCTACACCTTC	CASSFHRVLGGYTF
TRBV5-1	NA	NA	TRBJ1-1	TGCGCCAGCAGCTTGGGGGATTTGAACACTGAAGCTTTCTTT	CASSLGDLNTEAFF
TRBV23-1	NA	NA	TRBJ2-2	TGCGCCAGCAGTCAATCGACCTCCCAGGGCACCGGGGAGCTGTTTTTT	CASSQSTSQGTGELFF
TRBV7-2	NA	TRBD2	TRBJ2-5	TGTGCCAGCAGCTTAGGGCTAGCGCTAGCGGGAATGGCAGAGACCCAGTACTTC	CASSLGLALAGMAETQYF
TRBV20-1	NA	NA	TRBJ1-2	TGCAGTGCTAGAGCTGGAGGGGGTTACACCTTC	CSARAGGGYTF
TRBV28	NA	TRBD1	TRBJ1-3	TGTGCCAGCAGCCCTGGGACAGGGGGCCTCTCTGGAAACACCATATATTTT	CASSPGTGGLSGNTIYF
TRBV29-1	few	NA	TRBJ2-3	TGCAGCGTGCTAGGTGGGTCCACAGATACGCAGTATTTT	CSVLGGSTDTQYF
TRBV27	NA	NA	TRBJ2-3	TGTGCCAGCAGTTCACTCCTCACAGATACGCAGTATTTT	CASSSLLTDTQYF
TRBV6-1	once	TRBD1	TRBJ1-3	TGTGCCAGCAGTGTGACAGGGGGGTTAACTGGAAACACCATATATTTT	CASSVTGGLTGNTIYF
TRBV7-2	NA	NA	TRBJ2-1	TGTGCCAGCAGCCCACAGGGTCTGCTCAATGAGCAGTTCTTC	CASSPQGLLNEQFF
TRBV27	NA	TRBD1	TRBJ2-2	TGTGCCAGCAGTTTATTTGGGACAGGGAACGTCGCGAACACCGGGGAGCTGTTTTTT	CASSLFGTGNVANTGELFF
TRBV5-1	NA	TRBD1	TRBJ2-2	TGCGCCAGCAGCCCGGGCCGGGCAGGGGGAGATACCGGGGAGCTGTTTTTT	CASSPGRAGGDTGELFF